This T cell receptor (beta chain) originates from a study of blood T cells in healthy people across ages. There were at least 5.5 micrograms of total RNA extracted from every sample. A word on this clonotype: The antigen remains unidentified.

The use of a sample-barcoded 5' primer and a J-beta primer mix characterized a second PCR of roughly 7 to 12 cycles. TCRdb analysed the 5' RACE reads with MiXCR anew, one entry per CDR3 protein. Here the sample spans roughly 1.5 million distinct CDR3 sequences, around 40% being singletons. Study outcomes and limitations: Observed TCR beta diversity showed a strong correlation with the percentage of naive T cells as measured by flow cytometry.

CDR1 and CDR2 (germline): DFQATT, SNEGSKA (reference sequence). V was cut by 6 bases and J by 6 bases, with 31 bases left in between. CDR3 length: 18 residues. The chain uses TRBV20-1 and TRBJ2-3, with a tentative D call TRBD1 (6 bases). The source material was blood. The source is a woman aged 18-29 years in good health. The CDR3 region has the DNA TGCAGTGCCACATTCGTCGGGATAGGGGGAGCCCAGGGGGATACGCAGTATTTT. As protein: CSATFVGIGGAQGDTQYF.